This T cell receptor (beta chain) was obtained from a study of cytomegalovirus exposure and HLA in healthy donors. PCR involved 60 Vbeta and 13 Jbeta primers. Profiled with immunoSEQ multiplex PCR; TCRdb holds only in-frame clones, not every one. The sample gives some 150,000 clones, about 76% of which show up once; 7.7% is in the top ten. About this clone: The antigen is not known.

This CDR3 is 14 amino acids long. Germline V gene data show CDR1 as SGHTA and CDR2 as FQGTGA. V was clipped by 5 bases and J by 6 bases; unmatched bases: 6. Study-wide findings and caveats: As a later analysis revealed, most CMV-associated TCR beta chains appeared HLA-restricted.

This TCR derives from a man aged 25 to 40 in good health and CMV-seropositive. The sequenced material came from PBMCs. This chain uses TRBV7-3 with TRBJ2-1, with 8 bases identical to TRBD2. The CDR3 DNA reads TGTGCCAGCAGCCCGGGACTAGTTTCCAATGAGCAGTTCTTC. Translating gives CASSPGLVSNEQFF.